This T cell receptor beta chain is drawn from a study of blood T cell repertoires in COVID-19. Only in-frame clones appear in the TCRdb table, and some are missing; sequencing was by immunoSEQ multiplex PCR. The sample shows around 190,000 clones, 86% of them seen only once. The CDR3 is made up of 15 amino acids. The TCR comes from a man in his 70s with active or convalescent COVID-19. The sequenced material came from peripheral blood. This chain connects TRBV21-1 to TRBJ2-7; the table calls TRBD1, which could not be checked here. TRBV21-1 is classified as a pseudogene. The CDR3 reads CASSKVPTEFYEQYF. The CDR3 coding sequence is TGTGCCAGCAGCAAAGTCCCGACAGAGTTCTACGAGCAGTACTTC.